The next 10 T cell receptor beta chains were all read from a single sample in a study of T cells after yellow fever vaccination. MiXCR was run by TCRdb on the 5' RACE reads, yielding one entry per CDR3 protein. The table shows approximately 600,000 distinct CDR3 sequences, with roughly an eighth occurring only once. Specimen: PBMCs, collected on the day of the yellow fever booster vaccination. Receptors originate from a man between 25 and 39 years old who received the YFV17D yellow fever vaccine.

The J gene is TRBJ2-1, the V gene TRBV12-3 or TRBV12-4, with 9 positions matching TRBD2. This CDR3 is built from 15 residues. The V and J ends lost 4 bases and 8 bases, in that order; junction bases with no gene match: 9. The CDR3 region is CASSSVAGGLHEQFF. The CDR3 region has the DNA TGTGCCAGCAGTTCGGTGGCGGGAGGGTTGCATGAGCAGTTCTTC.

The gene calls are TRBV2 and TRBJ2-7; the D gene is possibly TRBD2 (5 bases). The CDR3 contains 13 residues. Per germline, CDR1 SNHLY and CDR2 FYNNEI. Trimming removed 6 bases from V and 4 bases from J, with 13 bases in between. CDR3 in amino acids: CASSQRNPYEQYF. The CDR3 region has the DNA TGTGCCAGCAGCCAGCGGAACCCGTACGAGCAGTACTTC.

This clonotype occurred a few times. V usage is TRBV27 and J usage is TRBJ1-2; 8 nucleotides match TRBD1. With V trimmed by 4 bases and J by 4 bases, 5 bases remained unmatched. In germline, CDR1 is MNHEY, CDR2 SMNVEV (reference sequence). The CDR3 loop spans 14 amino acids. CDR3 loop: CASSSMTGAYGYTF. The CDR3 DNA is TGTGCCAGCAGTTCTATGACAGGGGCCTATGGCTACACCTTC.

This clonotype came up a few times. The V and J genes are TRBV20-1 and TRBJ2-3, with 7 positions matching TRBD1. Per the germline V gene, CDR1 is DFQATT and CDR2 is SNEGSKA (reference sequence). Losses at the gene ends were 1 base for V and 2 bases for J; bases not matched to a gene: 6. The CDR3 length is 15 residues. DNA of the CDR3: TGCAGTGCTAGAGTGGGGACAGCCTCCACAGATACGCAGTATTTT. Amino acid sequence: CSARVGTASTDTQYF.

The J gene is TRBJ2-6, the V gene TRBV12-3 or TRBV12-4, with D uncertain. The CDR3 length is 13 residues. The V and J ends lost 10 bases and 0 bases respectively, with 7 bases between them. This chain's CDR3 is CATLSSGANVLTF. As DNA, the CDR3 is TGTGCCACCCTCTCCTCTGGGGCCAACGTCCTGACTTTC.

The chain has TRBV7-2 and TRBJ2-7; a weak D match, TRBD2 (5 bases). The V end was cut by 5 bases, the J end by 6 bases, with 17 bases between. From germline, CDR1 is SGHTA and CDR2 FQGNSA. The CDR3 has 14 residues. The CDR3 spells CASSLRTERAEQYF. CDR3 coding DNA: TGTGCCAGCAGCCTTAGGACGGAGAGGGCCGAGCAGTACTTC.

V and J are TRBV4-3 and TRBJ1-2; 7 bases align to TRBD1. This CDR3 has 15 amino acids. V was pared by 0 bases and J by 8 bases, with 9 bases of the junction left unmatched. The germline CDR1 and CDR2 sequences are LGHNA and YSLEER. The CDR3, as DNA: TGCGCCAGCAGCCAAGAGAGTGTAGGGGGCGGGGGCTACACCTTC. This sequence encodes CASSQESVGGGGYTF.

This clonotype was detected only a few times. This rearrangement joins TRBV3-1 to TRBJ2-7; 16 nucleotides align to TRBD2. The CDR3 covers 18 residues. The V and J ends lost 0 bases and 2 bases, in that order; junction bases with no gene match: 4. The germline gives CDR1 LGHDT, CDR2 YNNKEL (reference sequence). This CDR3 is CASSQEIGTSGRAYEQYF. In nucleotides, the CDR3 is TGTGCCAGCAGCCAAGAAATCGGGACTAGCGGGAGGGCCTACGAGCAGTACTTC.

This clonotype was seen only a few times. The chain combines TRBV20-1 with TRBJ1-5; D uncertain. The CDR3 extends over 12 amino acids. Germline V gene lookup returns CDR1 DFQATT and CDR2 SNEGSKA (reference sequence). V lost 5 bases to trimming and J lost 12 bases, with 17 bases between them. The CDR3 is CSAGRKEVIQHF. CDR3 nucleotides: TGCAGTGCTGGGCGGAAGGAGGTCATCCAGCATTTT.

This clonotype was seen only a few times. V usage is TRBV10-2 and J usage is TRBJ2-5, with 12 bases fitting TRBD2. The CDR3 has 15 amino acids. Germline V lookup: CDR1 WSHSY, CDR2 SAAADI. J lost 4 bases, V lost 7 bases, and 7 bases had no gene match. The CDR3 DNA sequence: TGCGCCAGCACCCTGACTAGCGGGAGCGGAGAGACCCAGTACTTC. Translated, it gives CASTLTSGSGETQYF.